This is a list of T cell receptor beta chains from one sample in a study of OX40 agonist ivuxolimab in advanced cancers. Assay: immunoSEQ multiplex PCR; the TCRdb copy retains only in-frame clones and omits some. The sample shows tens of thousands of clones, 70% to 90% of them seen only once. Sequencing was performed on CD4+ or CD8+ T cells sorted from blood, taken in a trial of the OX40 agonist ivuxolimab. All receptors come from an adult with an advanced solid tumor such as melanoma, head and neck, liver or kidney cancer. Both conserved end residues are part of each CDR3. The D gene is left open where the match is weak. Clone size is given for some rows only: seen once, a few or many times, or a class if the clone is expanded.

v_gene: TRBV5-4
d_gene: .
j_gene: TRBJ2-3
abundance: .
CDR3nt: TGTGCCAGCAGCTTCCGGGGGCCCGAAGATACGCAGTATTTT
CDR3aa: CASSFRGPEDTQYF

v_gene: TRBV4-2
d_gene: .
j_gene: TRBJ2-5
abundance: .
CDR3nt: TGTGCCAGCAGCCAAGATCAGGGACTCCTAGAGGAGACCCAGTACTTC
CDR3aa: CASSQDQGLLEETQYF

v_gene: TRBV5-6
d_gene: .
j_gene: TRBJ1-1
abundance: .
CDR3nt: TGTGCCAGCAGCTTGCAGCAGGGATGGGCTTTCTTT
CDR3aa: CASSLQQGWAFF

v_gene: TRBV5-8
d_gene: .
j_gene: TRBJ2-1
abundance: .
CDR3nt: TGTGCCAGCAGCTTCGCCTTAGCGGCCTCCAATGAGCAGTTCTTC
CDR3aa: CASSFALAASNEQFF

v_gene: TRBV7-9
d_gene: .
j_gene: TRBJ2-3
abundance: .
CDR3nt: TGTGCCAGCACGCCAGACTCCATTAACACAGATACGCAGTATTTT
CDR3aa: CASTPDSINTDTQYF

v_gene: TRBV5-8
d_gene: TRBD2
j_gene: TRBJ2-2
abundance: .
CDR3nt: TGTGCCAGCAGCGGACCAGGACTAGCGGGAGGGCCATCCGGGGAGCTGTTTTTT
CDR3aa: CASSGPGLAGGPSGELFF

v_gene: TRBV19
d_gene: TRBD1
j_gene: TRBJ1-2
abundance: .
CDR3nt: TGTGCCAGTAGTCCAGAGACAGGGGGGTACTATGGCTACACCTTC
CDR3aa: CASSPETGGYYGYTF

v_gene: TRBV7-3
d_gene: TRBD1
j_gene: TRBJ2-2
abundance: .
CDR3nt: TGTGCCAGCAGCCTCATGGGACAGGGGGAAACCGGGGAGCTGTTTTTT
CDR3aa: CASSLMGQGETGELFF

v_gene: TRBV9
d_gene: .
j_gene: TRBJ1-6
abundance: .
CDR3nt: TGTGCCAGCAGCGTAGAGGGCAGCTCCTATAATTCACCCCTCCACTTT
CDR3aa: CASSVEGSSYNSPLHF

v_gene: TRBV7-8
d_gene: .
j_gene: TRBJ1-2
abundance: once
CDR3nt: TGTGCCAGCAGTCCCGAACAGGGTGGCTATGGCTACACCTTC
CDR3aa: CASSPEQGGYGYTF